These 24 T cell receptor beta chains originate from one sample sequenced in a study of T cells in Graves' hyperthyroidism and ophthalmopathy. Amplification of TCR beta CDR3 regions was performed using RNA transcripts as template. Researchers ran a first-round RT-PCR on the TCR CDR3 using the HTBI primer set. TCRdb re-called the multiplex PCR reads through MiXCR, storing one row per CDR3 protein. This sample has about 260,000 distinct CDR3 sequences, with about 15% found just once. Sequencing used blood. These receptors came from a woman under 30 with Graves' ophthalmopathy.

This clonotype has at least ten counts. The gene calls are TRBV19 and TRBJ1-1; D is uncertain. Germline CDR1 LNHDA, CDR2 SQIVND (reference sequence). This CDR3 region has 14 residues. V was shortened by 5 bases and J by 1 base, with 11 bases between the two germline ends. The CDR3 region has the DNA TGTGCCAGTAGTCCTCTGGATGGGAACACTGAAGCTTTCTTT. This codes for CASSPLDGNTEAFF.

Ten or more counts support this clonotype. CDR3 sequence (DNA): TGTGCCAGCAGCTTCGACTACCGGGCCTACAATGAGCAGTTCTTC. It translates to CASSFDYRAYNEQFF. This rearrangement joins TRBV7-6 to TRBJ2-1; a weak D match, TRBD2 (5 bases). V was shortened by 3 bases and J by 2 bases, with 11 bases between the two germline ends. The CDR3 sequence is 15 residues long. The germline V gene has CDR1 SGHVS and CDR2 FNYEAQ.

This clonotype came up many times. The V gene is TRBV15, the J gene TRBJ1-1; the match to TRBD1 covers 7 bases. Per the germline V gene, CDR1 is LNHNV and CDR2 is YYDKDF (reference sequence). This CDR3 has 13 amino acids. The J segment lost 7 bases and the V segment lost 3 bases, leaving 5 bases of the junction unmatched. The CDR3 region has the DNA TGTGCCACCAGCAGCGGGACAGCGAGTGAAGCTTTCTTT. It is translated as CATSSGTASEAFF.

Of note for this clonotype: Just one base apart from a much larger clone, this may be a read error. The CDR3 region has the DNA TGTGCCATCAGGCCCCGGACAGGGGAAGGGGGTTCTGGGGCCAACGTCCTGACTTTC. It is translated as CAIRPRTGEGGSGANVLTF. The rearrangement joins TRBV10-3 to TRBJ2-6, with 9 bases aligning to TRBD1. Germline V gene data show CDR1 as ENHRY and CDR2 as SYGVKD. The ends lost 6 bases at V and 1 base at J; junction bases unmatched: 13. The CDR3 has 19 amino acids.

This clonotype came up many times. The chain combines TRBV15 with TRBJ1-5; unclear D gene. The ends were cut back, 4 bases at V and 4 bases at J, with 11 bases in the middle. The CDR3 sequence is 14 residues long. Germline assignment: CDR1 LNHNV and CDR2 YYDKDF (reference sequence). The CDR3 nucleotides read TGTGCCACCAGCACCTCCAGGAGAAATCAGCCCCAGCATTTT. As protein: CATSTSRRNQPQHF.

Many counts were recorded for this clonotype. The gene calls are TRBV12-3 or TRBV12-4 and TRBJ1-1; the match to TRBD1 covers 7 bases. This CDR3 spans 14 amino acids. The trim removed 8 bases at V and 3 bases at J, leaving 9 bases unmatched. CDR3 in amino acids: CASGRDSSYTEAFF. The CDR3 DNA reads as TGTGCCAGCGGCAGGGACAGTTCATACACTGAAGCTTTCTTT.

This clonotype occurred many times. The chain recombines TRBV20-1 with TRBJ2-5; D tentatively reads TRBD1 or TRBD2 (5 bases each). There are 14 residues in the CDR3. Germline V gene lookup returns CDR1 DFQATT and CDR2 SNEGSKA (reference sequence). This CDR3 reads CSHEGPSGKETQYF. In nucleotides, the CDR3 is TGCAGCCACGAGGGACCCTCGGGGAAAGAGACCCAGTACTTC.

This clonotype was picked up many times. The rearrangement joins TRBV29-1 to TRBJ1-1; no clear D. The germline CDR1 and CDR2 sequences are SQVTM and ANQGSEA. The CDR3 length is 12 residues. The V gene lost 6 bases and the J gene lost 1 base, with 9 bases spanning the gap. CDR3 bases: TGCAGCGTGTCCAAAGGGAACACTGAAGCTTTCTTT. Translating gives CSVSKGNTEAFF.

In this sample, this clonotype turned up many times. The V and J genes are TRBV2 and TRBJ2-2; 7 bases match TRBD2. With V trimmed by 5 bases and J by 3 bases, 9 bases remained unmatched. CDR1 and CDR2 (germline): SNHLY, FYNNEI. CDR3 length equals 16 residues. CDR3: CASSLTSVGHTGELFF. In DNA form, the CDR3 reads TGTGCCAGCAGTCTTACTAGCGTTGGTCACACCGGGGAGCTGTTTTTT.

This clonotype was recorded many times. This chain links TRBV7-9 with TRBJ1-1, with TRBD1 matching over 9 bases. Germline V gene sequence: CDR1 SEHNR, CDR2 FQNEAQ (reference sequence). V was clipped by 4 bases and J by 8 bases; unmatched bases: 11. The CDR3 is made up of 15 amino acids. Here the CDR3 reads CASSSTGGGVAEAFF. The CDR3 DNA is TGTGCCAGCAGCTCAACAGGGGGCGGTGTCGCCGAAGCTTTCTTT.

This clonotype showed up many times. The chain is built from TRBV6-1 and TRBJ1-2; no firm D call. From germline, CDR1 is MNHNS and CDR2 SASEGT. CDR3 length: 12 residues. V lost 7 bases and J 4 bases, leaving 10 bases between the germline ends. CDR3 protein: CASKTESYGYTF. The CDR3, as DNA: TGTGCCAGCAAAACAGAATCCTATGGCTACACCTTC.

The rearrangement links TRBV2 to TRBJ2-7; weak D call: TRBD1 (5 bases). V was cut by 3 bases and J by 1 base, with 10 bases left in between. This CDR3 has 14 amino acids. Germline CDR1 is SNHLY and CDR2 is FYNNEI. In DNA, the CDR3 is TGTGCCAGCAGTGATTTGCGACAGTCCTACGAGCAGTACTTC. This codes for CASSDLRQSYEQYF.

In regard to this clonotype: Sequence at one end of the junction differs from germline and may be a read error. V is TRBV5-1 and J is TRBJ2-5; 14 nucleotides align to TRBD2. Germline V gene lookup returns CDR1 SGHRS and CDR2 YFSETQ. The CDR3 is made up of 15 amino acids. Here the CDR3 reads CASSLGLAGALTQYF. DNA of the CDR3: TGTGCCAGCAGCTTGGGACTAGCGGGGGCTTTGACCCAGTACTTC.

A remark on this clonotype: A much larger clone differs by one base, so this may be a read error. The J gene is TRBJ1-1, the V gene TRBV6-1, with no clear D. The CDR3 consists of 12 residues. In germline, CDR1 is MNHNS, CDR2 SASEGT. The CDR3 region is CASSEAGKEASF. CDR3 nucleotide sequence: TGTGCCAGCAGTGAGGCCGGGAAAGAAGCTTCCTTT.

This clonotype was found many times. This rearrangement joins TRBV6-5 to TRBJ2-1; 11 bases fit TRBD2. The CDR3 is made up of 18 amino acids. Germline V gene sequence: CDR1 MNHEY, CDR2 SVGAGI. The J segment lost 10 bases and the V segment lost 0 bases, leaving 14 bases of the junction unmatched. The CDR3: CASSYSTSGSVPFVEQFF. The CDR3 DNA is TGTGCCAGCAGTTACTCAACTAGCGGGAGTGTCCCTTTCGTAGAGCAGTTCTTC.

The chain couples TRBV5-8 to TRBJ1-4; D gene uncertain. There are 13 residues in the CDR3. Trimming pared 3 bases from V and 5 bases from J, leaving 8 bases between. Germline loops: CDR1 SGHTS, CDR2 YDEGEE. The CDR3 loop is CASSSDPNEKLFF. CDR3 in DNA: TGTGCCAGCAGCTCGGACCCGAATGAAAAACTGTTTTTT. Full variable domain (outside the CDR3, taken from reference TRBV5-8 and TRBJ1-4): EAGVTQSPTHLIKTRGQQATLRCSPISGHTSVYWYQQALGLGLQFLLWYDEGEERNRGNFPPRFSGRQFPNYSSELNVNALELEDSALYLCASSSDPNEKLFFGSGTQLSVL.

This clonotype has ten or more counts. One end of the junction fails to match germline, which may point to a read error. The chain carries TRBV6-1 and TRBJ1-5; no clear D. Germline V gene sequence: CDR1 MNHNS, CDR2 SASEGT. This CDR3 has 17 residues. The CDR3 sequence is CASTITSSSDSNQPRHF. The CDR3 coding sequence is TGTGCCAGCACCATAACGTCTAGCTCCGATAGCAATCAGCCCCGGCATTTT.

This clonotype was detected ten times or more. CDR3 residues: CASRPGTGQGAAGYTF. The CDR3 DNA sequence: TGTGCCAGCAGACCTGGAACCGGACAGGGGGCGGCTGGCTACACCTTC. The chain carries TRBV6-2 or TRBV6-3 and TRBJ1-2; 11 positions match TRBD1. Germline CDR1 reads MNHEY; CDR2 reads SVGEGT. The trim removed 6 bases at V and 7 bases at J, leaving 13 bases unmatched. This CDR3 comprises 16 residues.

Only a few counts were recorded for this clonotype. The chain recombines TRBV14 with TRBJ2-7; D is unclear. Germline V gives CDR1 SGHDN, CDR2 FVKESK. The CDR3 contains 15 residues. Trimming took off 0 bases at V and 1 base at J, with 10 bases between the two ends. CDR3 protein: CASSQEINLSYEQYF. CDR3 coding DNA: TGTGCCAGCAGCCAAGAAATCAACCTTTCCTACGAGCAGTACTTC.

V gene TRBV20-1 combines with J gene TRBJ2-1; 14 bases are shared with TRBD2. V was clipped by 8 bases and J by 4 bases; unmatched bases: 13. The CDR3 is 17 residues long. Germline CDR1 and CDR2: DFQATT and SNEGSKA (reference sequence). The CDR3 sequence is CSTRITGLAGVYNEQFF. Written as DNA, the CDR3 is TGCAGTACACGCATTACGGGACTAGCGGGGGTATACAATGAGCAGTTCTTC.

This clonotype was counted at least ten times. The chain's CDR3 is CASSYLMGPQETQYF. Here the CDR3 DNA reads TGTGCCAGCAGCTATCTCATGGGCCCCCAAGAGACCCAGTACTTC. This rearrangement joins TRBV7-9 to TRBJ2-5; no firm D call. This CDR3 contains 15 residues. Trimming cost V 4 bases and J 1 base, with 13 bases left between them. The germline CDR1 and CDR2 sequences are SEHNR and FQNEAQ (reference sequence).

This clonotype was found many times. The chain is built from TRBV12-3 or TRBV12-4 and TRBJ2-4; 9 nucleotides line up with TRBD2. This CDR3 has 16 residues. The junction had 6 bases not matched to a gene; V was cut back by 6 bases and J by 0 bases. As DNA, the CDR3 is TGTGCCAGCAGCAAGACTAGCGGTATAGCCAAAAACATTCAGTACTTC. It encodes CASSKTSGIAKNIQYF.

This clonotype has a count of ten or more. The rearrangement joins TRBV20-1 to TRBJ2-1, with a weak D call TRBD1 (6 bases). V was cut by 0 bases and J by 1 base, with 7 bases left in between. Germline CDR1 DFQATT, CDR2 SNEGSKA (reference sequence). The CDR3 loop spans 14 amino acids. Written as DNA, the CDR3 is TGCAGTGCTAGAGACAGGGGATCCTACAATGAGCAGTTCTTC. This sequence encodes CSARDRGSYNEQFF.

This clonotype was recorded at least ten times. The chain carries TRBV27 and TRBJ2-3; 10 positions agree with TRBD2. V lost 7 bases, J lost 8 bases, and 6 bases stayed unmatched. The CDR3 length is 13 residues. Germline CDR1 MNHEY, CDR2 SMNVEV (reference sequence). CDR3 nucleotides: TGTGCCAGCAACAGCGGGGGGGAGGGTACGCAGTATTTT. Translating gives CASNSGGEGTQYF.